The clone carrying this TCR beta chain has just a few counts. Its matching antigen is unknown. TCRdb reprocessed the reads via MiXCR and lists one record per CDR3 protein. This repertoire shows approximately 110,000 distinct CDR3 sequences, around 10% found once; its top ten account for about 32%. The data derive from a study of T cell repertoires in cytomegalovirus infection. On the study more broadly: It can be stated that public TCR beta signatures indicated CMV infection as well as a matching HLA type.

Study-wide findings and caveats: HLA-C-restricted, CMV-specific TCR beta clonotypes were dominant ex vivo. Cumulative frequency (of public TCR beta family members) identified carriers of CMV plus the relevant HLA.

This CDR3 is built from 20 residues. With 5 bases removed from V and 0 bases from J, the gap between germline ends came to 26 bases. Germline V gene sequence: CDR1 MNHEY, CDR2 SVGEGT. Sequences were obtained from PBMCs, sequenced either directly or after in vitro stimulation (not recorded which). This TCR came from a human donor in good health (CMV status not recorded). Some clones in this sample may be carry-over from other donors' samples. This rearrangement joins TRBV6-2 or TRBV6-3 to TRBJ1-5; D might be TRBD1 (5 bases). CDR3 sequence (DNA): TGTGCCAGCAGTCCCCCCCCCGGGACGGGAAGGGTGTATAGCAATCAGCCCCAGCATTTT. Translating gives CASSPPPGTGRVYSNQPQHF.